Below, 9 T cell receptor beta chains from the same sample are listed, as sequenced in a study of blood T cells in healthy people across ages. Next came a second PCR, run for about 7 to 12 cycles, which used a sample-barcoded 5' primer along with a J-beta primer mix. TCRdb processed the 5' RACE reads anew with MiXCR; each CDR3 protein has one entry. The data contain around 1,600,000 distinct CDR3 sequences, approximately 39% of them singletons. Sequences were obtained from blood. These receptors were obtained from a woman younger than 35 in good health.

The chain joins TRBV6-5 to TRBJ2-2; 9 bases align to TRBD1. V shed 6 bases and J 3 bases; nucleotides not matched to a gene: 8. Germline values: CDR1 MNHEY, CDR2 SVGAGI. The CDR3 is made up of 16 amino acids. This chain's CDR3 is CASRPGQGKYTGELFF. The CDR3 DNA reads TGTGCCAGCAGACCCGGACAGGGGAAGTACACCGGGGAGCTGTTTTTT.

Comment on this clonotype: At one boundary the junction diverges from the germline segment, which might be a read error. V usage is TRBV12-3 or TRBV12-4 and J usage is TRBJ2-1; 9 nucleotides align to TRBD2. The CDR3 consists of 16 residues. In DNA, the CDR3 is TGTGCCGGCAGTTTAGAGGGTCTAGCGGGGTCCAATGAGCAGTTCTTC. It specifies CAGSLEGLAGSNEQFF.

This chain connects TRBV4-3 to TRBJ1-6; possible D gene TRBD1, 5 bases. The V end was cut by 4 bases, the J end by 3 bases, with 10 bases between. CDR1 LGHNA and CDR2 YSLEER come from the germline V gene. The CDR3 runs 15 residues. The CDR3 region has the DNA TGCGCCAGCAGCCCGGGACTGTACTATAATTCACCCCTCCACTTT. This sequence encodes CASSPGLYYNSPLHF.

This clonotype was found a few times. As DNA, the CDR3 is TGCGCCAGCAGCCAAGCCGTCCGTACCTACGAGCAGTACTTC. As protein: CASSQAVRTYEQYF. The chain is built from TRBV4-3 and TRBJ2-7; the D is unclear. The CDR3 consists of 14 residues. CDR1 is LGHNA, CDR2 YSLEER, per germline. Trimming stripped 1 base from V and 2 bases from J, with 9 bases between.

This clonotype was counted a few times. The chain links TRBV20-1 to TRBJ2-1; 12 nucleotides line up with TRBD2. The length of the CDR3 is 19 residues. V was pared by 3 bases and J by 3 bases, with 15 bases of the junction left unmatched. The germline CDR1 and CDR2 sequences are DFQATT and SNEGSKA (reference sequence). CDR3 sequence: CSASAVTSGSSVYYNEQFF. The CDR3 DNA reads TGCAGTGCTAGTGCAGTGACTAGCGGGAGTAGTGTTTACTACAATGAGCAGTTCTTC.

V usage is TRBV6-5 and J usage is TRBJ2-5; 12 nucleotides line up with TRBD1. With the DNA end fitting TRBJ2-7 better, the J assignment may be wrong. There are 18 residues in the CDR3. In germline, CDR1 is MNHEY, CDR2 SVGAGI. The CDR3 loop reads CASSYTGGQGASPYEQYF. The CDR3 DNA sequence: TGTGCCAGCAGTTACACAGGGGGACAGGGGGCATCCCCCTACGAGCAGTACTTC.

Comments on this clonotype: A much larger clone differs by one base, so this may be a read error. The rearrangement joins TRBV12-3 or TRBV12-4 to TRBJ1-5; tentative D call: TRBD1 (5 bases). V dropped 5 bases and J dropped 7 bases, with 12 bases sitting between them. The CDR3 is made up of 13 amino acids. This CDR3 reads CASSVRQGQPQHF. CDR3 in DNA: TGTGCCAGCAGTGTGCGGCAGGGCCAGCCCCAGCATTTT.

The chain carries TRBV6-6 and TRBJ1-1; 9 nucleotides align to TRBD1. Germline V lookup: CDR1 MNHNY, CDR2 SVGAGI (reference sequence). Trimming took 0 bases from V and 4 from J; bases not matched to a gene: 3. The CDR3 has 15 residues. The CDR3 nucleotides read TGTGCCAGCAGTTACTCGGACAGGGGCGGCACTGAAGCTTTCTTT. This encodes CASSYSDRGGTEAFF.

The chain links TRBV28 to TRBJ2-5; TRBD1 agrees at 7 bases. Germline CDR1 and CDR2: MDHEN and SYDVKM. The CDR3 is 13 residues long. V shed 6 bases and J 5 bases; nucleotides not matched to a gene: 6. This CDR3 is CASREGAKETQYF. The CDR3 nucleotides are TGTGCCAGCAGAGAGGGGGCGAAGGAGACCCAGTACTTC.